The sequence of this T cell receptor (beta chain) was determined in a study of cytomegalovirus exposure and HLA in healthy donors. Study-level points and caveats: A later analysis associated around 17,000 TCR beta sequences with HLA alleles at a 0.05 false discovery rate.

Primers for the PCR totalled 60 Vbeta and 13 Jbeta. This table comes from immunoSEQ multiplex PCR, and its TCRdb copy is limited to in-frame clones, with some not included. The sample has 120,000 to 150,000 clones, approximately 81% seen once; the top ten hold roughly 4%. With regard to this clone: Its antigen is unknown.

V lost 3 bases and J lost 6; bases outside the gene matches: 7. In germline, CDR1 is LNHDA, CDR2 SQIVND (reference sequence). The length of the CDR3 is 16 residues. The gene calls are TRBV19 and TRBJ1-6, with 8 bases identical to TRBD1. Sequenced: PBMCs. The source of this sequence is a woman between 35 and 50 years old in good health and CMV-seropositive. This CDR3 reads CASSIATGVFNSPLHF. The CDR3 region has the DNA TGTGCCAGTAGTATCGCGACAGGGGTCTTTAATTCACCCCTCCACTTT. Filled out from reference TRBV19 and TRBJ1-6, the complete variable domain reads DGGITQSPKYLFRKEGQNVTLSCEQNLNHDAMYWYRQDPGQGLRLIYYSQIVNDFQKGDIAEGYSVSREKKESFPLTVTSAQKNPTAFYLCASSIATGVFNSPLHFGNGTRLTVT.